The TCR beta chain described here comes from a study of T cells in women clearing cervical HPV infection. Per germline, CDR1 SGHKS and CDR2 YYEKEE (reference sequence). This CDR3 comprises 15 residues. MY09/MY11 PCR detected cervical HPV DNA; dot-blot assigned genotypes. Study results and caveats: Controls had more TRBV6-7 (about 0.16%) than cases (about 0.11%). Effector/memory and HPV-specific T cells were not isolated, and association timing is unknown.

immunoSEQ multiplex PCR used an average of roughly 1,100 ng genomic DNA. Sequencing was performed with immunoSEQ multiplex PCR; in TCRdb, only in-frame clones are kept and a portion is missing. This listing includes under 35,000 clones. On this clone: What it recognizes is unknown. The read gets to within 3 residues of the CDR3 end, and the germline J gene fills in the rest.

The TCR originated in a woman between 18 and 75 years old with a cervical HPV16 infection that either progressed to CIN3+ or cleared (not recorded which). Sequencing used blood buffy coat. V and J are TRBV5-5 and TRBJ1-4; D is unresolved. The part of the CDR3 DNA that was read is TGTGCCAGCACACGTGGTCGAACTCTAGATTCACCA. Its protein product is CASTRGRTLDSP. The complete CDR3 sequence is CASTRGRTLDSPLFF.